The 2 T cell receptor beta chains below all came from one sample that was sequenced in a study of shared clonotypes between healthy human individuals. CD45RO-negative, CCR7-positively selected cells formed the naive CD8 fraction, excluding terminally differentiated effector memory CD45RA+ cells. Data came from immunoSEQ multiplex PCR; TCRdb stores just in-frame clones and leaves some out. Of hundreds of thousands of clones listed, just over 90% are singletons. Specimen: naive CD8+ T cells sorted from blood. Receptors originate from a man aged 30 to 45 in good health.

V and J are TRBV6-1 and TRBJ2-7; D remains unclear. This CDR3 comprises 15 residues. CDR1 is MNHNS and CDR2 is SASEGT in the germline V gene. V dropped 2 bases and J dropped 1 base, with 12 bases sitting between them. CDR3: CASSENRRMSYEQYF. As DNA, the CDR3 is TGTGCCAGCAGTGAAAACCGTAGGATGTCCTACGAGCAGTACTTC.

V and J are TRBV28 and TRBJ2-7, with D unclear. The CDR3 contains 12 residues. V was shortened by 3 bases and J by 3 bases, with 6 bases between the two germline ends. CDR1 and CDR2 from the germline V gene are MDHEN and SYDVKM. DNA of the CDR3: TGTGCCAGCAGTTTGCGGAACTACGAGCAGTACTTC. As protein: CASSLRNYEQYF.